Listed here are 16 T cell receptor beta chains from one sample, sequenced in a study of cytomegalovirus exposure and HLA in healthy donors. Sequenced by immunoSEQ multiplex PCR; TCRdb stores in-frame clones only, minus some. The top ten hold just under 30% of the sample, which has some 140,000 clones, 70% to 85% seen once. Source material: PBMCs. The source of these receptors is a man aged 30 to 45 in good health and CMV-seropositive.

CDR3 DNA: TGTGCCAGCTCACCTCAAGGAAGGGGCCAGGGGGACTATGGCTACACCTTC. This translates into CASSPQGRGQGDYGYTF. This chain uses TRBV18 with TRBJ1-2; 7 bases agree with TRBD1. This CDR3 contains 17 residues. V dropped 3 bases and J dropped 3; count of bases not matched to a gene: 13. Per the germline V gene, CDR1 is KGHSH and CDR2 is LQKENI.

The gene calls are TRBV29-1 and TRBJ1-3, with D perhaps TRBD1 (5 bases). Germline V gives CDR1 SQVTM, CDR2 ANQGSEA. V dropped 7 bases and J dropped 1 base, with 14 bases sitting between them. CDR3 size: 14 residues. The CDR3 is CSAAGKGSGNTIYF. CDR3 nucleotides: TGCAGCGCAGCAGGGAAAGGGTCTGGAAACACCATATATTTT.

In DNA, the CDR3 is TGTGCCAGCAGACGGTTGAACACTGAAGCTTTCTTT. Translation: CASRRLNTEAFF. The gene calls are TRBV2 and TRBJ1-1, with D unresolved. V was clipped by 6 bases and J by 0 bases, with 5 bases between them. Germline CDR1 and CDR2: SNHLY and FYNNEI. The CDR3 runs to 12 residues.

V is TRBV13 and J is TRBJ2-3; the match to TRBD1 covers 8 bases. J gave up 6 bases and V 5 bases, and 22 bases lay outside the gene matches. Germline V gene lookup returns CDR1 PRHDT and CDR2 FYEKMQ (reference sequence). The CDR3 covers 19 residues. The CDR3 sequence: CASSPLPFTETGDSDTQYF. The CDR3 DNA follows: TGTGCCAGCAGCCCTTTACCTTTTACAGAGACAGGGGATTCCGATACGCAGTATTTT.

The chain has TRBV19 and TRBJ1-2; 7 nucleotides align to TRBD1. V was pared by 7 bases and J by 1 base, with 9 bases of the junction left unmatched. This CDR3 spans 15 amino acids. In germline, CDR1 is LNHDA, CDR2 SQIVND (reference sequence). CDR3 in DNA: TGTGCCAGTAACCGCCTACAGGGGAGTAACTATGGCTACACCTTC. This encodes CASNRLQGSNYGYTF. The full variable domain, with the rest looked up from reference TRBV19 and TRBJ1-2, is DGGITQSPKYLFRKEGQNVTLSCEQNLNHDAMYWYRQDPGQGLRLIYYSQIVNDFQKGDIAEGYSVSREKKESFPLTVTSAQKNPTAFYLCASNRLQGSNYGYTFGSGTRLTVV.

J is TRBJ2-3 and V is TRBV9; 7 bases align to TRBD2. With 3 bases clipped from V and 3 bases from J, the junction kept 7 bases outside the gene matches. CDR3 length equals 15 residues. The germline CDR1 and CDR2 sequences are SGDLS and YYNGEE. CDR3 DNA: TGTGCCAGCAGCGCCTGGAGCGGGGAAACAGATACGCAGTATTTT. Protein product: CASSAWSGETDTQYF.

The chain couples TRBV28 to TRBJ2-5; possibly TRBD1 for D (6 bases). Germline CDR1 and CDR2: MDHEN and SYDVKM. This CDR3 has 12 amino acids. Trimming took 9 bases from V and 7 from J, leaving 15 bases between them. This chain's CDR3 is CASSTGLGTQYF. The DNA of the CDR3 is TGTGCCAGTTCGACAGGCTTGGGGACCCAGTACTTC.

The chain joins TRBV25-1 to TRBJ1-2; possible D gene TRBD1, 6 bases. The V end lost 8 bases, the J end lost 8 bases, and 15 bases lay between the germline ends. The CDR3 length is 12 residues. In germline, CDR1 is MGHDK, CDR2 SYGVNS. CDR3 coding DNA: TGTGCCAGCGCAATATGGGGGCGCGGCTACACCTTC. Protein product: CASAIWGRGYTF.

This sequence joins TRBV9 and TRBJ2-3; 7 nucleotides match TRBD2. The V gene's germline CDR1 is SGDLS and CDR2 YYNGEE. The ends lost 0 bases at V and 6 bases at J; junction bases unmatched: 13. CDR3 length: 17 residues. In DNA, the CDR3 is TGTGCCAGCAGCGTAGAAGGTCTGGGCGGGAGCGAGGATACGCAGTATTTT. This encodes CASSVEGLGGSEDTQYF.

The chain links TRBV14 to TRBJ1-6, with D tentatively TRBD1 (5 bases). Germline V gene sequence: CDR1 SGHDN, CDR2 FVKESK. Trimming shortened V by 3 bases and J by 10 bases, and 22 bases separated the two germline ends. CDR3 size: 17 residues. CDR3 bases: TGTGCCAGCAGCCATAGGACCGTGGAGTATAGGGGATCACCCCTCCACTTT. Protein product: CASSHRTVEYRGSPLHF.

The V call is TRBV11-2, the J call TRBJ2-7; 7 nucleotides align to TRBD1. The trim removed 5 bases at V and 7 bases at J, leaving 11 bases unmatched. The CDR3 has 14 residues. Germline V gene lookup returns CDR1 SGHAT and CDR2 FQNNGV. CDR3 sequence: CASSPLTGTREQYF. The CDR3 DNA reads TGTGCCAGCAGCCCCCTGACAGGGACGAGGGAGCAGTACTTC.

This clone has at least ten counts. The chain links TRBV5-1 to TRBJ2-7; 8 nucleotides match TRBD1. The CDR3 is made up of 15 amino acids. Germline lookup yields CDR1 SGHRS and CDR2 YFSETQ. The ends lost 0 bases at V and 3 bases at J; junction bases unmatched: 5. The DNA for the CDR3 is TGCGCCAGCAGCTTGGGGACAGGGCCACGCTACGAGCAGTACTTC. Its translation is CASSLGTGPRYEQYF. Using reference TRBV5-1 and TRBJ2-7 for the parts outside the CDR3, the full variable domain is KAGVTQTPRYLIKTRGQQVTLSCSPISGHRSVSWYQQTPGQGLQFLFEYFSETQRNKGNFPGRFSGRQFSNSRSEMNVSTLELGDSALYLCASSLGTGPRYEQYFGPGTRLTVT.

The chain couples TRBV11-1 to TRBJ2-4, with 7 nucleotides matching TRBD2. Germline V gives CDR1 SGHAT, CDR2 FQDESV (reference sequence). The CDR3 consists of 14 residues. The ends lost 5 bases at V and 1 base at J; junction bases unmatched: 2. This CDR3 reads CASSPSGAKNIQYF. CDR3 sequence (DNA): TGTGCCAGCAGCCCTAGCGGCGCCAAAAACATTCAGTACTTC. Combining the CDR3 with reference TRBV11-1 and TRBJ2-4 gives the whole variable domain EAEVAQSPRYKITEKSQAVAFWCDPISGHATLYWYRQILGQGPELLVQFQDESVVDDSQLPKDRFSAERLKGVDSTLKIQPAELGDSAMYLCASSPSGAKNIQYFGAGTRLSVL.

This clone was counted only a few times. The chain employs TRBV7-2 and TRBJ1-5, with a possible D match to TRBD1 (6 bases). The CDR3 length is 17 residues. The V end was cut by 1 base, the J end by 0 bases, with 13 bases between. Germline V gene lookup returns CDR1 SGHTA and CDR2 FQGNSA. CDR3 amino acids: CASSLGSGVDSNQPQHF. The CDR3, as DNA: TGTGCCAGCAGCTTAGGATCAGGGGTGGATAGCAATCAGCCCCAGCATTTT.

The chain is built from TRBV14 and TRBJ2-1; D possibly corresponds to TRBD2 (5 bases). Germline values: CDR1 SGHDN, CDR2 FVKESK. Trimming left V 0 bases short and J 0 bases short, with 9 bases between. The CDR3 extends over 16 amino acids. The CDR3 reads CASSQDPSPSYNEQFF. The CDR3 DNA reads as TGTGCCAGCAGCCAAGACCCTAGCCCCTCCTACAATGAGCAGTTCTTC.

This sequence joins TRBV7-6 and TRBJ2-1; 9 positions agree with TRBD1. Germline assignment: CDR1 SGHVS and CDR2 FNYEAQ. The CDR3 runs 15 residues. The J segment lost 8 bases and the V segment lost 5 bases, leaving 10 bases of the junction unmatched. CDR3 nucleotide sequence: TGTGCCAGCAGCGCATCGGGACAGGGTAGATATGAGCAGTTCTTC. This codes for CASSASGQGRYEQFF. Full variable domain (rest looked up from reference TRBV7-6 and TRBJ2-1): GAGVSQSPRYKVTKRGQDVALRCDPISGHVSLYWYRQALGQGPEFLTYFNYEAQQDKSGLPNDRFSAERPEGSISTLTIQRTEQRDSAMYRCASSASGQGRYEQFFGPGTRLTVL.